This T cell receptor beta chain was observed in a study of beta chain features in type 1 diabetes. Turning to the study itself: Cell yields, age and gender were similar between patients and healthy donors. Study results and limitations: At VDJ recombination sites, type 1 diabetes patients had fewer insertions and more deleted nucleotides. People with Type 1 diabetes carried modestly yet significantly shorter TCRB CDR3s in all four CD4+ subsets.

Notes on this clone: The antigen is undetermined. Other DNA variants within this sample encode the same CDR3.

Every isolated RNA sample was fully reverse transcribed, so sequencing captured expressed TCRB transcripts. TCRdb's copy holds only in-frame clones and misses some; the assay was immunoSEQ multiplex PCR. Here the sample spans 860,000 or so clones, about a sixth being singletons. Trimming removed 6 bases from V and 1 base from J, with 9 bases in between. Germline V lookup: CDR1 KGHSH, CDR2 LQKENI. This CDR3 is 13 amino acids long. Without exception, sorted populations had purity beyond 95%. The sequenced material came from naive CD4+ T cells from blood. The rearrangement links TRBV18 to TRBJ1-1; D is unclear. The clonotype was recovered from a woman under 30 in good health. This CDR3 is CASSQTQNTEAFF. DNA of the CDR3: TGTGCCAGCTCCCAAACACAGAACACTGAAGCTTTCTTT. Using reference TRBV18 and TRBJ1-1 for the parts outside the CDR3, the full variable domain is NAGVMQNPRHLVRRRGQEARLRCSPMKGHSHVYWYRQLPEEGLKFMVYLQKENIIDESGMPKERFSAEFPKEGPSILRIQQVVRGDSAAYFCASSQTQNTEAFFGQGTRLTVV.